This record concerns one TCR beta chain sequence. What it binds is unknown. This sample is part of a study of cytomegalovirus exposure and HLA in healthy donors. There are 14 residues in the CDR3. Germline trimming cut 0 bases from V and 12 bases from J; bases unmatched to any gene: 12. Looked up from germline, CDR1 is GTSNPN and CDR2 is SVGIG (reference sequence). Points from the study as a whole: More clonal expansion characterized HLA-associated TCR beta chains than equally common others in a later analysis.

13 Jbeta primers and 60 Vbeta primers were used for the PCR. The assay was immunoSEQ multiplex PCR, and TCRdb's table has in-frame clones only and misses some. The sample contains under 95,000 clones, 80% of which appear only once. This TCR derives from a male donor in good health and CMV-seronegative. The sample was PBMCs. The rearrangement links TRBV30 to TRBJ1-1; 8 bases line up with TRBD1. The CDR3 protein is CAWSVEGQGARTFF. CDR3 DNA sequence: TGTGCCTGGAGTGTTGAGGGGCAGGGGGCGCGAACTTTCTTT.